A selection of T cell receptor beta chains follows, all from one sample in a study of blood T cell repertoires in COVID-19. Method: immunoSEQ multiplex PCR; TCRdb's copy keeps in-frame clones and lacks some. Here the sample spans 240,000 or so clones, 88% being singletons. Sequencing was performed on peripheral blood. The receptors were sampled from a woman in her 30s with acute or convalescent COVID-19. Both conserved end residues are part of each CDR3. Fields, in order: J gene, D gene, V gene, clone size, CDR3 DNA, CDR3 protein. A D gene is named only where the DNA matches it firmly. Part of the rows lack a size; the others show once, few, many or a class for expanded clones.

TRBJ2-2 | . | TRBV24-1 | . | TGTGCCACCAGTGACTCAAGAGTGTGGAGCACCGGGGAGCTGTTTTTT | CATSDSRVWSTGELFF
TRBJ1-3 | . | TRBV30 | . | TGTGCCTGGAGTCGGAGGTCAGGAACCTCTGGAAACACCATATATTTT | CAWSRRSGTSGNTIYF
TRBJ2-3 | . | TRBV7-2 | . | TGTGCCAGCAGCTTAACTAAGGCCACAGATACGCAGTATTTT | CASSLTKATDTQYF
TRBJ2-7 | TRBD1 | TRBV2 | . | TGTGCCAGCAGTGAAGGGACAGGGGTAGACTACGAGCAGTACTTC | CASSEGTGVDYEQYF
TRBJ2-1 | TRBD2 | TRBV11-2 | . | TGTGCCAGCAGCTTTGGAGTAGCGGGAGTCAATGAGCAGTTCTTC | CASSFGVAGVNEQFF
TRBJ2-1 | TRBD2 | TRBV9 | . | TGTGCCAGCAGCCCCGTAGCGGGGTTCTACAATGAGCAGTTCTTC | CASSPVAGFYNEQFF
TRBJ1-2 | TRBD1 | TRBV30 | . | TGTGCCTGGAGTTTCGGACAGGCAACTATTGGCTACACCTTC | CAWSFGQATIGYTF
TRBJ2-1 | TRBD1 | TRBV9 | . | TGTGCCAGCAGCCCGAGATACAGCGACAGGGGGCGCTACAATGAGCAGTTCTTC | CASSPRYSDRGRYNEQFF
TRBJ1-2 | . | TRBV30 | . | TGTGCCTGCCCGGCGTCGGGACAACTCCCTTACTATGGCTACACCTTC | CACPASGQLPYYGYTF
TRBJ2-3 | TRBD2 | TRBV7-9 | . | TGTGCCAGCAGTCAAGCGACTAGCGGCACAGATACGCAGTATTTT | CASSQATSGTDTQYF
TRBJ2-7 | TRBD2 | TRBV19 | . | TGTGCCAGTACCCCAACTAGCGGATCCTACGAGCAGTACTTC | CASTPTSGSYEQYF
TRBJ1-2 | . | TRBV12-3/TRBV12-4 | . | TGTGCCAGCAGTGACGGGTCGAATTATGGCTACACCTTC | CASSDGSNYGYTF
TRBJ1-3 | TRBD1 | TRBV9 | once | TGTGCCAGCAGCCCCCGGGCCTATGACAGGGGGACGGACTCTGGAAACACCATATATTTT | CASSPRAYDRGTDSGNTIYF
TRBJ1-1 | . | TRBV19 | . | TGTGCCAGTAGTATTAGACAGAGGAACACTGAAGCTTTCTTT | CASSIRQRNTEAFF
TRBJ2-1 | . | TRBV18 | . | TGTGCCAGCTCACCACGGGGCGGGACCTCCTACAATGAGCAGTTCTTC | CASSPRGGTSYNEQFF
TRBJ2-3 | TRBD1 | TRBV7-9 | . | TGTGCCAGCAGCTCCTCCACCGGGACAGGGGCCACAGATACGCAGTATTTT | CASSSSTGTGATDTQYF
TRBJ2-7 | . | TRBV6-5 | once | TGTGCCAGCAGTTACTCTCAGGGTCTTTCCTACGAGCAGTACTTC | CASSYSQGLSYEQYF
TRBJ1-2 | . | TRBV9 | few | TGTGCCAGCAGCGTAGGCTATGGAGGGGTAAACTATGGCTACACCTTC | CASSVGYGGVNYGYTF
TRBJ1-6 | TRBD1 | TRBV15 | . | TGTGCCACCAGTCCCCCCGGGACAGGGAATTCACCCCTCCACTTT | CATSPPGTGNSPLHF
TRBJ2-7 | TRBD2 | TRBV11-3 | . | TGTGCCAGCAGCTTAGAGACGGGAGGGCCCCGGGAGCAGTACTTC | CASSLETGGPREQYF
TRBJ2-7 | . | TRBV3-1/TRBV3-2 | . | TGTGCCAGCAGCCCAGGGGCCCCCTACGAGCAGTACTTC | CASSPGAPYEQYF
TRBJ2-1 | TRBD2 | TRBV30 | . | TGTGCCTGGAGTTCGCCCTCCGGGAGGGTAAATGAGCAGTTCTTC | CAWSSPSGRVNEQFF